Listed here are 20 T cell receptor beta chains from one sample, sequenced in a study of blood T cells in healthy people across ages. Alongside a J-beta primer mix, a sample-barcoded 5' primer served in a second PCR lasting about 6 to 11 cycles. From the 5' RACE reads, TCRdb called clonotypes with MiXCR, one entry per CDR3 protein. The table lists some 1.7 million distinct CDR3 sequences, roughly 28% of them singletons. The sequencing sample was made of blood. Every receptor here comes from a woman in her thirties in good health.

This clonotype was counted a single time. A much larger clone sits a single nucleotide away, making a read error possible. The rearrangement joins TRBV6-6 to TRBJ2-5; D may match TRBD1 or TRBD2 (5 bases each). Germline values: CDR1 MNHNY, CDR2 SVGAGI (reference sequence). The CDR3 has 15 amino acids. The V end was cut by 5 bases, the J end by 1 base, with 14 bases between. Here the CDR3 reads CASSDERDVQETQYF. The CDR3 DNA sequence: TGTGCCAGCAGTGACGAGAGGGACGTCCAAGAGACCCAGTACTTC.

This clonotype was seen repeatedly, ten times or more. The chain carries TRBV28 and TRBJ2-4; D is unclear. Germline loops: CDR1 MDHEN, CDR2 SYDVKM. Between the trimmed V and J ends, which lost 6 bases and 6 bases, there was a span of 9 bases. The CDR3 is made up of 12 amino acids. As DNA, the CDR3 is TGTGCCAGCAGCAAGGACGGAAACATTCAGTACTTC. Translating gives CASSKDGNIQYF.

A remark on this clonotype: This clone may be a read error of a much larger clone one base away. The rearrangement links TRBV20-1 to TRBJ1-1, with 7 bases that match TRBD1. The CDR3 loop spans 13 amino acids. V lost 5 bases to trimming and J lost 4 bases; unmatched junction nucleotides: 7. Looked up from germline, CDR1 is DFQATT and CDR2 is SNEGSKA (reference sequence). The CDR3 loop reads CSACGQECTEAFF. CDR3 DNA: TGCAGTGCTTGCGGACAGGAGTGCACTGAAGCTTTCTTT.

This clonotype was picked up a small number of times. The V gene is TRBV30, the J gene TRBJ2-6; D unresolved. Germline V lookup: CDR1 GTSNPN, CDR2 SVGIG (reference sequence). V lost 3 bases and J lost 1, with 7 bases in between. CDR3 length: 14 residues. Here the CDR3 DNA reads TGTGCCTGGAGCGTTATTTCTGGGGCCAACGTCCTGACTTTC. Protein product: CAWSVISGANVLTF.

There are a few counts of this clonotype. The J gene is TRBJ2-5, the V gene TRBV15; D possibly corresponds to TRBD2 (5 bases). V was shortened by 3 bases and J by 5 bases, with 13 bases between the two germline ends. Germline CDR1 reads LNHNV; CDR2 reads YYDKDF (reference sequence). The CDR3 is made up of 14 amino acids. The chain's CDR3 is CATSSTSGDETQYF. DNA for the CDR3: TGTGCCACCAGCAGCACTAGTGGTGATGAGACCCAGTACTTC.

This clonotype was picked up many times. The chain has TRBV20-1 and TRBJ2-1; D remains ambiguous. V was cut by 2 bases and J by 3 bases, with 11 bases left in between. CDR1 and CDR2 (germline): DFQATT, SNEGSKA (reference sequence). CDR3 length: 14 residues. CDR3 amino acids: CSARWWRHYNEQFF. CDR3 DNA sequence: TGCAGTGCTAGATGGTGGCGTCACTACAATGAGCAGTTCTTC.

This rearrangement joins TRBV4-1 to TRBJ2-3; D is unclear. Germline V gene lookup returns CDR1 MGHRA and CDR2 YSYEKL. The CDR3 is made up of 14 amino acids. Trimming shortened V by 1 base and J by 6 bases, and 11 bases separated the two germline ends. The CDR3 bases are TGCGCCAGCAGCCAAGGGTTTGAGACGGATACGCAGTATTTT. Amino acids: CASSQGFETDTQYF.

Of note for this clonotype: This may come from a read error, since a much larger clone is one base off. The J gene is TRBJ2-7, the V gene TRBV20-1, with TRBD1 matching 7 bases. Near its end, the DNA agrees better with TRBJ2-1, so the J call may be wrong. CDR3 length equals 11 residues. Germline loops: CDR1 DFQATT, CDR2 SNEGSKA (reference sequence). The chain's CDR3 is CSATGDRLQFF. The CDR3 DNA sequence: TGCAGTGCTACCGGGGACAGACTGCAGTTCTTC.

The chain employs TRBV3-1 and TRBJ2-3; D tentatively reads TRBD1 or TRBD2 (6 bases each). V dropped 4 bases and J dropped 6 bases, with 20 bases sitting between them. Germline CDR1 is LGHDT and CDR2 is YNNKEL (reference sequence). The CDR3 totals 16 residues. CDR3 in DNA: TGTGCCAGCAGCCGAGGGGGAGGACGCCGCTTTGATACGCAGTATTTT. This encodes CASSRGGGRRFDTQYF.

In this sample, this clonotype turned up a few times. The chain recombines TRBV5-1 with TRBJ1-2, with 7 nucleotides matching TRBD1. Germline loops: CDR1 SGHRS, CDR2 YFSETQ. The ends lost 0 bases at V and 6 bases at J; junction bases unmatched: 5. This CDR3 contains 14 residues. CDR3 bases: TGCGCCAGCAGCTTGGGGGGACAGTTCGATGGCTACACCTTC. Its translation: CASSLGGQFDGYTF.

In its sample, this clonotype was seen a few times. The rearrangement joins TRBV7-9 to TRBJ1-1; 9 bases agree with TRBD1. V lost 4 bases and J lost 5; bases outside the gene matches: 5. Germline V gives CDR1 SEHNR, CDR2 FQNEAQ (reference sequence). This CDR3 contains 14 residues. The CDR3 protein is CASSSGTGRTEAFF. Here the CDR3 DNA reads TGTGCCAGCAGCTCCGGGACAGGGCGAACTGAAGCTTTCTTT. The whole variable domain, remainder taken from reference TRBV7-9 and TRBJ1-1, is DTGVSQNPRHKITKRGQNVTFRCDPISEHNRLYWYRQTLGQGPEFLTYFQNEAQLEKSRLLSDRFSAERPKGSFSTLEIQRTEQGDSAMYLCASSSGTGRTEAFFGQGTRLTVV.

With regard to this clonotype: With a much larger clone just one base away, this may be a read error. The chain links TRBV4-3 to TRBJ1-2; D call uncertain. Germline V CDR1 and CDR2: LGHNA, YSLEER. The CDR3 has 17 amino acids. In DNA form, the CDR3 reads TGCGCCAGCGGCCAAGAGGCAGAGGCAGCGTCTAACTATGGCTACACCTTC. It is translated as CASGQEAEAASNYGYTF.

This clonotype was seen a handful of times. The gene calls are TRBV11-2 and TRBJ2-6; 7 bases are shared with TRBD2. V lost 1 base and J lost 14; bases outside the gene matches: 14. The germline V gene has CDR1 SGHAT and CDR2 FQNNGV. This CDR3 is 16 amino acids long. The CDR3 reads CASSLVFLAAGRILTF. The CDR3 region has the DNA TGTGCCAGCAGCTTAGTATTCCTAGCGGCAGGGAGAATCCTGACTTTC.

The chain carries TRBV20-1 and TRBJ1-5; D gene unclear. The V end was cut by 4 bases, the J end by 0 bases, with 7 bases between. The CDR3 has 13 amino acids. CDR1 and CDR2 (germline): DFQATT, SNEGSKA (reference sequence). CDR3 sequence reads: CSAMDSSNQPQHF. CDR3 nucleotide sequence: TGCAGTGCTATGGATAGTAGCAATCAGCCCCAGCATTTT.

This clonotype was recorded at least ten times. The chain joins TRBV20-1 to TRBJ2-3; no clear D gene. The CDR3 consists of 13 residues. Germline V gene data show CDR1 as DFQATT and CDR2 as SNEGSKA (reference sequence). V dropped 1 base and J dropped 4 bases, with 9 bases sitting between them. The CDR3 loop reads CSARVADPDTQYF. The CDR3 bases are TGCAGTGCTAGAGTTGCAGACCCAGATACGCAGTATTTT.

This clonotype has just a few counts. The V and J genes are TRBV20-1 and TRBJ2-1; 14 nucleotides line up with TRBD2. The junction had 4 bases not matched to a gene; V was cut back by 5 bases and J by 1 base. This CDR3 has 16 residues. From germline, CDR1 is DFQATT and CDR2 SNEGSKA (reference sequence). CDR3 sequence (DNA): TGCAGTGCTGGCGGGACTAGCGGGAGATCCTACAATGAGCAGTTCTTC. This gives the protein CSAGGTSGRSYNEQFF.

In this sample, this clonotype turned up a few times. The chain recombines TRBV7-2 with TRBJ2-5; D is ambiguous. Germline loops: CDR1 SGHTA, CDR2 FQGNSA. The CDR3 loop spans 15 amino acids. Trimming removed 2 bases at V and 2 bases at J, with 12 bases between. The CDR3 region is CASSLTVVSQETQYF. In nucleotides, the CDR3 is TGTGCCAGCAGCTTAACGGTGGTCTCTCAAGAGACCCAGTACTTC.

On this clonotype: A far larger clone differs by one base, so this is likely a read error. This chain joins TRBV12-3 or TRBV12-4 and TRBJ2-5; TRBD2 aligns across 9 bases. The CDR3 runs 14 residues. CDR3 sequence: CASSLTSGQEAQYF. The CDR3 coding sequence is TGTGCCAGCAGTTTGACTAGCGGCCAAGAGGCCCAGTACTTC.

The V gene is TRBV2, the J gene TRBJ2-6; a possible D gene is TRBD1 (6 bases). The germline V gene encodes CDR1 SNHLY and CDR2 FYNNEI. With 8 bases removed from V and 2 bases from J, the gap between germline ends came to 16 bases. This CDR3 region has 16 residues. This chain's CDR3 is CASPTGPLAGANVLTF. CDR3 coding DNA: TGTGCCAGCCCGACAGGTCCTCTGGCTGGGGCCAACGTCCTGACTTTC. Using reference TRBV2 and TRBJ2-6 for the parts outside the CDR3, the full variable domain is EPEVTQTPSHQVTQMGQEVILRCVPISNHLYFYWYRQILGQKVEFLVSFYNNEISEKSEIFDDQFSVERPDGSNFTLKIRSTKLEDSAMYFCASPTGPLAGANVLTFGAGSRLTVL.

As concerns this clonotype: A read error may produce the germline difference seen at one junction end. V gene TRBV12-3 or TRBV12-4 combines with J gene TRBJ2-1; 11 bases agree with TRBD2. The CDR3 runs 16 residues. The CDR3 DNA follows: TGTGCCAGCAATTTAAGTACACTAGCGGGAGCCAATGAGCAGTTCTTC. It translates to CASNLSTLAGANEQFF.